This is a list of T cell receptor beta chains from one sample in a study of blood T cell repertoires in COVID-19. The repertoire was sequenced with immunoSEQ multiplex PCR; TCRdb's copy has only in-frame clones and lacks some. The sample lists 120,000 to 150,000 clones; approximately 89% were seen once. Sequencing used peripheral blood. The receptors come from a human donor in a cohort sampled during active COVID-19. The CDR3 runs from the conserved cysteine through the conserved F or W. The D gene is left open where the match is weak. Some rows mark clone size as missing; the rest say once, few, many or name a class of expanded clone.

>-|TRBD1|TRBJ2-7|TRBV7-8
CASSYYRGSYEQYF
TGTGCCAGCAGCTACTACAGGGGGTCCTACGAGCAGTACTTC
>-|TRBD2|TRBJ2-1|TRBV18
CASSPGLAGGEQFF
TGTGCCAGCTCACCAGGACTAGCGGGGGGAGAGCAGTTCTTC
>few|-|TRBJ2-7|TRBV9
CASSATALLYEQYF
TGTGCCAGCAGCGCTACAGCTCTACTCTACGAGCAGTACTTC
>-|TRBD2|TRBJ2-2|TRBV9
CASSGVSGANTGELFF
TGTGCCAGCAGTGGGGTCAGCGGGGCTAACACCGGGGAGCTGTTTTTT
>-|-|TRBJ1-1|TRBV11-2
CASSLGPHRETEAFF
TGTGCCAGCAGCTTAGGACCGCACAGGGAAACTGAAGCTTTCTTT
>-|TRBD1|TRBJ2-1|TRBV2
CASSVTGGNEQFF
TGTGCCAGCAGTGTGACAGGGGGGAATGAGCAGTTCTTC
>-|-|TRBJ1-4|TRBV6-5
CASRRTDATNEKLFF
TGTGCCAGCAGGCGTACAGACGCAACTAATGAAAAACTGTTTTTT
>-|TRBD1|TRBJ2-7|TRBV6-5
CASSPTGTGAYEQYF
TGTGCCAGCAGTCCTACCGGGACAGGGGCCTACGAGCAGTACTTC
>-|-|TRBJ2-1|TRBV6-5
CASSLVAGSYNEQFF
TGTGCCAGCAGTTTGGTGGCCGGGTCCTACAATGAGCAGTTCTTC
>-|-|TRBJ2-3|TRBV9
CASSVDGVRTDTQYF
TGTGCCAGCAGCGTAGACGGGGTTAGGACAGATACGCAGTATTTT
>-|TRBD1|TRBJ1-1|TRBV10-3
CAIRRTGDTEAFF
TGTGCCATCAGAAGGACAGGGGACACTGAAGCTTTCTTT
>few|TRBD1|TRBJ1-5|TRBV6-5
CASSSTGIDQPQHF
TGTGCCAGCAGTTCGACAGGGATTGATCAGCCCCAGCATTTT
>-|-|TRBJ1-6|TRBV6-5
CASSYTRVGSPLHF
TGTGCCAGCAGTTACACCAGGGTTGGTTCACCCCTCCACTTT
>-|TRBD1|TRBJ1-1|TRBV29-1
CSAQGQGAAFF
TGCAGCGCCCAAGGACAGGGGGCCGCTTTCTTT
>-|-|TRBJ1-5|TRBV6-4
CASRDRWPLREGNQPQHF
TGTGCCAGCAGGGATCGTTGGCCCCTGCGGGAGGGCAATCAGCCCCAGCATTTT
>few|-|TRBJ1-2|TRBV6-5
CASGSGGRRTF
TGTGCCAGCGGATCGGGGGGCAGACGCACCTTC
>-|-|TRBJ1-4|TRBV15
CATSRDRGMGWEKLFF
TGTGCCACCAGCAGAGATCGGGGTATGGGTTGGGAAAAACTGTTTTTT
>-|-|TRBJ1-3|TRBV30
CAWSLLPANSGNTIYF
TGTGCCTGGAGTCTACTTCCTGCAAACTCTGGAAACACCATATATTTT
>-|-|TRBJ1-2|TRBV3-1/TRBV3-2
CASSQGLGVQDGYTF
TGTGCCAGCAGCCAAGGGCTCGGGGTTCAGGATGGCTACACCTTC
>-|-|TRBJ1-2|TRBV15
CATSRVRDGYTF
TGTGCCACCAGCAGAGTACGGGATGGCTACACCTTC
>-|TRBD1|TRBJ1-2|TRBV10-2
CASSEQGFYGYTF
TGCGCCAGCAGTGAACAGGGGTTCTATGGCTACACCTTC
>-|TRBD2|TRBJ2-1|TRBV6-5
CASSYLAGGGNEQFF
TGTGCCAGCAGTTATCTAGCGGGGGGTGGGAATGAGCAGTTCTTC
>-|-|TRBJ2-5|TRBV25-1
CASSSVGETQYF
TGTGCCAGCAGTTCGGTTGGTGAGACCCAGTACTTC
>-|-|TRBJ1-3|TRBV29-1
CSVGQGNTIYF
TGCAGCGTTGGACAGGGAAACACCATATATTTT
>-|-|TRBJ1-6|TRBV9
CASSAQGRDSPLHF
TGTGCCAGCAGCGCACAGGGACGGGATTCACCCCTCCACTTT
>-|TRBD1|TRBJ1-3|TRBV7-3
CASSPTGVGNTIYF
TGTGCCAGCAGCCCTACAGGGGTTGGAAACACCATATATTTT
>-|-|TRBJ1-5|TRBV21-1
CANSKDQIRDRGGNQPQHF
TGTGCCAACAGCAAAGACCAGATAAGGGACAGGGGTGGCAATCAGCCCCAGCATTTT
>-|-|TRBJ2-7|TRBV7-9
CASSSGPGRAYSYEQYF
TGTGCCAGCAGCTCCGGTCCGGGCAGGGCTTACTCCTACGAGCAGTACTTC
>-|-|TRBJ1-2|TRBV29-1
CSVRGQNYGYTF
TGCAGCGTTAGAGGACAGAACTATGGCTACACCTTC
>-|-|TRBJ2-2|TRBV6-5
CASKQVANTGELFF
TGTGCCAGCAAACAGGTGGCGAACACCGGGGAGCTGTTTTTT
>-|TRBD2|TRBJ2-3|TRBV7-2
CASSLGTSNPDTQYF
TGTGCCAGCAGCTTAGGGACTAGTAACCCAGATACGCAGTATTTT
>-|TRBD1|TRBJ2-7|TRBV4-1
CASSSRTGAYEQYF
TGCGCCAGCAGCTCCCGGACAGGGGCCTACGAGCAGTACTTC
>few|-|TRBJ2-7|TRBV5-4
CASSIARDTAYEQYF
TGTGCCAGCAGCATTGCCCGGGACACGGCCTACGAGCAGTACTTC
>once|-|TRBJ1-3|TRBV7-6
CASSLRSQGRASSGNTIYF
TGTGCCAGCAGCTTAAGGTCTCAGGGTAGGGCTTCCTCTGGAAACACCATATATTTT
>-|TRBD2|TRBJ2-3|TRBV9
CASSIGTSGWTDTQYF
TGTGCCAGCAGCATAGGGACTAGCGGTTGGACAGATACGCAGTATTTT
>-|TRBD1|TRBJ2-1|TRBV19
CASRKTTGGVKFVHNEQFF
TGTGCCAGTAGGAAGACGACAGGGGGCGTCAAATTTGTTCACAATGAGCAGTTCTTC